This T cell receptor (beta chain) was identified in a study of cytomegalovirus exposure and HLA in healthy donors. 60 Vbeta and 13 Jbeta primers were used in PCR. Sequencing was performed with immunoSEQ multiplex PCR; in TCRdb, only in-frame clones are kept and a portion is missing. Of over 150,000 clones listed, roughly 76% are singletons. On this clone itself: Its antigen is unidentified.

Study-wide points: Common viral pathogens (according to a later analysis) appeared linked to several of the most significant clusters.

The J segment lost 7 bases and the V segment lost 3 bases, leaving 9 bases of the junction unmatched. Germline CDR1 and CDR2: MNHEY and SMNVEV (reference sequence). The CDR3 extends over 16 amino acids. The source is a human donor in good health. The chain couples TRBV27 to TRBJ2-1; 10 positions match TRBD2. Sequencing used PBMCs. This CDR3 is CASSFRTSGNANEQFF. In nucleotides, the CDR3 is TGTGCCAGCAGTTTTAGAACTAGCGGGAATGCTAATGAGCAGTTCTTC.